This entry concerns a single T cell receptor (beta chain). Its antigen is undetermined. The sample comes from a study of beta chain features in type 1 diabetes. Study-wide points: Moderate yet significant TCRB CDR3 shortening was seen in Type 1 diabetes patients in all four CD4+ subsets. Lower insertion and higher deletion counts appeared at VDJ junctions in type 1 diabetes patients.

Expressed TCRB transcripts were sequenced because the entire RNA isolate underwent reverse transcription. Clones were sequenced by immunoSEQ multiplex PCR, and TCRdb holds only the in-frame ones, with some missing. The sample includes about 160,000 clones, approximately 7.8% of them seen just once. This clonotype originated in a woman aged 35 to 49 with type 1 diabetes. Sequencing was performed on central memory CD4+ T cells from blood.

This chain's CDR3 is CAASRGNEQFF. CDR3 nucleotides: TGTGCCGCTTCCAGGGGCAATGAGCAGTTCTTC. The V and J genes are TRBV6-6 and TRBJ2-1, with D maybe TRBD1 (6 bases). This CDR3 comprises 11 residues. The ends were cut back, 11 bases at V and 6 bases at J, with 11 bases in the middle. Germline V gene sequence: CDR1 MNHNY, CDR2 SVGAGI (reference sequence).